This TCR beta chain comes out of a study of CD8 T cells in Susac syndrome (dated by TCRdb to between 2017 and 2020). Broadly, across the study: The study used repertoire sequencing to test whether antigen drove CD8+ T cell activation and differentiation in Susac syndrome. The clonality of the CD8+ T cell repertoire was compared across approximately 12 healthy donors, about 14 Susac syndrome patients and around 16 multiple sclerosis patients.

Study-level results and caveats: The number of individuals in the TCR sequencing and HLA analysis was recognized as being relatively small.

Peripheral blood CD8+ and CD4+ T cells from healthy donors, Susac syndrome patients and multiple sclerosis patients were profiled using high-throughput TCR beta sequencing. The multiple sclerosis controls were treatment-naive patients whose relapsing-remitting disease, either stable or active, fulfilled the revised McDonald criteria. CD8+ TEMRA cells were enriched by FACS, while bulk CD8+ and CD4+ T cells were purified by magnetic negative isolation. Blood was collected in EDTA tubes and processed within 24 hours, with PBMCs isolated through density gradient centrifugation. PBMCs destined for TCR sequencing were cryopreserved in liquid nitrogen and later thawed in a 37 °C water bath. A purity of at least 90% was achieved for sorted or isolated CD4+, CD8+ and CD8+ TEMRA cells. A remark on this clonotype: It lacks a known antigen. Base qualities are not recorded, but no much larger clone differs from it by a single base.

The V end loses 4 bases and the J end loses 5 bases, and a stretch of 15 bases separates them. Via the germline V gene, CDR1 is SGDLS and CDR2 YYNGEE. The CDR3 spans 14 residues, from the cysteine through the phenylalanine. Only the CDR3 region is kept as DNA, spanning 42 bases read in frame from base 1. RNA was extracted using the RNeasy kit, and 0.5 to 1 microgram was reverse transcribed with random hexamers. The immunoSEQ multiplex PCR assay, which covers 54 Vbeta and 13 Jbeta segments, was used to amplify TCR beta CDR3 regions. PCR amplification bias was corrected by using a synthetic template baseline for primer optimization and computational correction. Under the source paper's analysis protocol: Only productive sequences were kept, with reads annotated to V, D and J genes according to IMGT and analyzed in immunoSEQ Analyzer. Clonality was calculated as one minus the Shannon entropy normalized by log2 of the number of productive unique sequences. Public and private clones were assessed among the 100 most prevalent clones of each patient and control. Clones were defined as Susac-specific when absent from the healthy and MS cohorts, from 1052 published viral clones and from other ImmuneACCESS disease sequences. TCRdb applied fastp at Q25 and MiXCR to the public reads, then kept only in-frame beta chains. Rows with one shared CDR3 protein collapse into an entry with the most common genes and DNA. The authors' filters were not applied to this entry. The sample table holds 100,000 to 150,000 distinct CDR3 sequences, of which approximately 93% were seen once. The ten top clones hold more than 0.25% of the sample.

The chain couples TRBV9 to TRBJ1-2, and possibly TRBD1, on 5 matching bases. Sequencing input: CD8+ T cells from PBMCs. This TCR derives from a human donor with multiple sclerosis. The CDR3 sequence is CASSPSGGRYGYTF. The DNA reads as follows: TGTGCCAGCAGCCCTTCGGGGGGTCGATATGGCTACACCTTC.